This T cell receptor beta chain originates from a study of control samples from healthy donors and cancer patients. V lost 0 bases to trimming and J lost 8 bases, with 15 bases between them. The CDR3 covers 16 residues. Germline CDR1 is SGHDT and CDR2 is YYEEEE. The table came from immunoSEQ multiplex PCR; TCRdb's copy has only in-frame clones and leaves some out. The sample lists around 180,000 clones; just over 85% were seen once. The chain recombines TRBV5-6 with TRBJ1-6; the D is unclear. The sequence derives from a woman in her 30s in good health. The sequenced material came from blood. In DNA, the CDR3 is TGTGCCAGCAGCTTGGATGTAGGGCGTCCCTATTCACCCCTCCACTTT. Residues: CASSLDVGRPYSPLHF. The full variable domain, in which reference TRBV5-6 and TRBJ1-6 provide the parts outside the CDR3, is DAGVTQSPTHLIKTRGQQVTLRCSPKSGHDTVSWYQQALGQGPQFIFQYYEEEERQRGNFPDRFSGHQFPNYSSELNVNALLLGDSALYLCASSLDVGRPYSPLHFGNGTRLTVT.